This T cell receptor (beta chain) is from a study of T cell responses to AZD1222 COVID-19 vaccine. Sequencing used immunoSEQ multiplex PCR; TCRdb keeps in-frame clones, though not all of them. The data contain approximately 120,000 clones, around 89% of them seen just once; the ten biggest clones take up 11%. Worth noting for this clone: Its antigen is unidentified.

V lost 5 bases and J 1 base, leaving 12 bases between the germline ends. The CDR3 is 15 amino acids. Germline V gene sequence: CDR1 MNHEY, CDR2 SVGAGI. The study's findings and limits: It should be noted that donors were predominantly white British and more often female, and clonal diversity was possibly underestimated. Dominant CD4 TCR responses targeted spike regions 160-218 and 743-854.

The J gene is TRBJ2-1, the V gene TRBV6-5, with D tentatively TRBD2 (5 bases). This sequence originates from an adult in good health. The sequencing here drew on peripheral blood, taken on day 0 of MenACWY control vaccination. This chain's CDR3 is CASSTGRTSYNEQFF. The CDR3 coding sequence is TGTGCCAGCAGTACCGGACGGACTTCCTACAATGAGCAGTTCTTC.